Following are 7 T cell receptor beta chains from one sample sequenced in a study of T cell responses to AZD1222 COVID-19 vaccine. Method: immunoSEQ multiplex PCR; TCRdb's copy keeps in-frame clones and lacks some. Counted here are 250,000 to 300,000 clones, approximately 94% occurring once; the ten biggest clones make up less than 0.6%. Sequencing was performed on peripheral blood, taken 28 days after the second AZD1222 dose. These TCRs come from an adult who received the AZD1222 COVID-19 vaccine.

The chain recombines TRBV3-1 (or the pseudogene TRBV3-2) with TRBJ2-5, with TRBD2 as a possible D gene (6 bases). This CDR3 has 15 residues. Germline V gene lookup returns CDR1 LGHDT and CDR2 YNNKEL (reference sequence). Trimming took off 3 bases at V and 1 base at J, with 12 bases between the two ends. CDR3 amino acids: CASSHRGGAQETQYF. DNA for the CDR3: TGTGCCAGCAGCCACCGGGGAGGTGCCCAAGAGACCCAGTACTTC.

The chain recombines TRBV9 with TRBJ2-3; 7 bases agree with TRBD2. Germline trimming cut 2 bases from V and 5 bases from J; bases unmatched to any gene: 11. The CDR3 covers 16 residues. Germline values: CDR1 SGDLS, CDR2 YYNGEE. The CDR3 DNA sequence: TGTGCCAGCAGCGTGCGGGGTGATAGCGGGCAAGATACGCAGTATTTT. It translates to CASSVRGDSGQDTQYF.

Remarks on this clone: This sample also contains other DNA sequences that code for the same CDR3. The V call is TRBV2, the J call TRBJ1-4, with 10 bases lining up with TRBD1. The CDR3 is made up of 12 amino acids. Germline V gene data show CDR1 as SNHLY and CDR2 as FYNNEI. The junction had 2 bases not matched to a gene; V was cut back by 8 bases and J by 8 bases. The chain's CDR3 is CASGTGVEKLFF. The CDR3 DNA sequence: TGTGCCAGCGGGACAGGGGTAGAAAAACTGTTTTTT.

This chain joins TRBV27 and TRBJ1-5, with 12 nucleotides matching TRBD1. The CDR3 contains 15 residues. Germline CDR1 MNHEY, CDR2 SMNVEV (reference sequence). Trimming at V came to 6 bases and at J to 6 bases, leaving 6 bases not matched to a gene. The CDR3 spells CASSTGTGGFQPQHF. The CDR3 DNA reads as TGTGCCAGCAGCACCGGGACAGGGGGCTTTCAGCCCCAGCATTTT.

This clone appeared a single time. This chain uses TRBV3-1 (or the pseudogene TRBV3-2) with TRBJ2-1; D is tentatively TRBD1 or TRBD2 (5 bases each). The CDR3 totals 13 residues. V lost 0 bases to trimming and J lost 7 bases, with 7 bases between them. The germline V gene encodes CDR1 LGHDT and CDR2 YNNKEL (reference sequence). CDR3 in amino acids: CASSQDGGNEQFF. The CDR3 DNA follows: TGTGCCAGCAGCCAAGATGGGGGAAATGAGCAGTTCTTC.

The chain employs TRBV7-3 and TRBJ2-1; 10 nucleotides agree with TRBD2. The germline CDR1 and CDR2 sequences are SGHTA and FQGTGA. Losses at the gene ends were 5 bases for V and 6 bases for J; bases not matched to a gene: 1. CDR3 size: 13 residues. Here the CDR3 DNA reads TGTGCCAGCAGCGTAGCGGGAGGCAATGAGCAGTTCTTC. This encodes CASSVAGGNEQFF.

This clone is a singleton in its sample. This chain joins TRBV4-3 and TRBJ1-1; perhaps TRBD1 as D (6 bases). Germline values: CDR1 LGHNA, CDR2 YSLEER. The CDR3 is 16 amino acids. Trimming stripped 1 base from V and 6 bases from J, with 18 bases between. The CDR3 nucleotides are TGCGCCAGCAGCCAAGGGGAAGGGGGGCCTGTGGCTGAAGCTTTCTTT. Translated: CASSQGEGGPVAEAFF.